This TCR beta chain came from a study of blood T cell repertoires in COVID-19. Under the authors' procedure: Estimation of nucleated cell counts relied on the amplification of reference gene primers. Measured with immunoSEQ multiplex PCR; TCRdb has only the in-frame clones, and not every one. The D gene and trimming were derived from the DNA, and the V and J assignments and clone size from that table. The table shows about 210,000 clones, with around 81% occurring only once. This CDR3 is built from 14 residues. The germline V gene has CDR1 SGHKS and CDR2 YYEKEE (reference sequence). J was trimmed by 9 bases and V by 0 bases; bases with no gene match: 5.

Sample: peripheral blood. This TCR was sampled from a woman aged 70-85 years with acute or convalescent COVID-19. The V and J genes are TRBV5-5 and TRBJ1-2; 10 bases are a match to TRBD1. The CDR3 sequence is CASSLEGQGRSYTF. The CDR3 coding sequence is TGTGCCAGCAGCTTGGAGGGACAGGGGAGGAGCTACACCTTC. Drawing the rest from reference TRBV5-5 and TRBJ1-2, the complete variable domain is DAGVTQSPTHLIKTRGQQVTLRCSPISGHKSVSWYQQVLGQGPQFIFQYYEKEERGRGNFPDRFSARQFPNYSSELNVNALLLGDSALYLCASSLEGQGRSYTFGSGTRLTVV.